A single sample is the source of the 27 T cell receptor beta chains below, sequenced in a study of cytomegalovirus exposure and HLA in healthy donors (dated by TCRdb to 2015 to 2018). Library preparation used the immunoSEQ multiplex PCR assay. The multiplex PCR relied on a mix of 60 forward primers for TCR Vbeta segments and 13 reverse primers for TCR Jbeta segments. TCRdb carries this immuneACCESS record with in-frame sequences only. Its versions omit some clonotypes, under half of them owing to an unresolved V gene in the studies checked, with the rest unexplained. The sample table holds about 200,000 clones, of which more than 75% were seen once. 1.5% to 2% of the sample lies in the top ten. The sequencing sample was made of PBMCs. The origin of the receptors is a woman younger than 30 in good health and CMV-seronegative.

CDR3 sequence: CAVSGHINPEAFF. The CDR3 DNA reads TGTGCCGTATCGGGACACATAAACCCTGAAGCTTTCTTT. The chain links TRBV6-5 to TRBJ1-1; D perhaps matches TRBD1 (6 bases). The V and J ends lost 11 bases and 6 bases respectively, with 19 bases between them. There are 13 residues in the CDR3. The V gene's germline CDR1 is MNHEY and CDR2 SVGAGI.

The chain has TRBV6-1 and TRBJ2-3, with 8 bases lining up with TRBD1. V dropped 5 bases and J dropped 2; count of bases not matched to a gene: 6. Germline assignment: CDR1 MNHNS and CDR2 SASEGT. This CDR3 spans 15 amino acids. Here the CDR3 DNA reads TGTGCCAGCAGTCCCCAGGGGGCGGTCACAGATACGCAGTATTTT. It is translated as CASSPQGAVTDTQYF.

The chain couples TRBV9 to TRBJ2-3; a possible D gene is TRBD1 (5 bases). From germline, CDR1 is SGDLS and CDR2 YYNGEE. The CDR3 consists of 14 residues. V was pared by 3 bases and J by 2 bases, with 10 bases between. CDR3 sequence (DNA): TGTGCCAGCAGCGCTCGACAGTCCACAGATACGCAGTATTTT. Translation: CASSARQSTDTQYF. The full variable domain, its missing parts supplied by reference TRBV9 and TRBJ2-3, is DSGVTQTPKHLITATGQRVTLRCSPRSGDLSVYWYQQSLDQGLQFLIQYYNGEERAKGNILERFSAQQFPDLHSELNLSSLELGDSALYFCASSARQSTDTQYFGPGTRLTVL.

The chain carries TRBV19 and TRBJ2-7, with 10 bases fitting TRBD1. Germline loops: CDR1 LNHDA, CDR2 SQIVND (reference sequence). Trimming removed 8 bases from V and 3 bases from J; junction bases left unmatched: 4. There are 13 residues in the CDR3. The CDR3 reads CASRDRGGYEQYF. Here the CDR3 DNA reads TGTGCCAGTCGGGACAGGGGAGGCTACGAGCAGTACTTC.

V usage is TRBV7-6 and J usage is TRBJ2-5; 14 bases are a match to TRBD2. Trimming removed 0 bases from V and 5 bases from J; junction bases left unmatched: 8. The germline gives CDR1 SGHVS, CDR2 FNYEAQ. CDR3 size: 18 residues. The DNA for the CDR3 is TGTGCCAGCAGCTTAGCGCATGGGACTAGCGGGAGTGGGGAGACCCAGTACTTC. This sequence encodes CASSLAHGTSGSGETQYF.

This chain joins TRBV30 and TRBJ1-3, with D unclear. Per the germline V gene, CDR1 is GTSNPN and CDR2 is SVGIG (reference sequence). V lost 0 bases, J lost 8 bases, and 8 bases lay in between. This CDR3 contains 12 residues. CDR3 residues: CAWSVRRDTIYF. The CDR3 DNA reads as TGTGCCTGGAGTGTACGCCGAGACACCATATATTTT.

CDR3 coding DNA: TGCGCCAGCGGCCCATCCCAGTACTTC. As protein: CASGPSQYF. The chain joins TRBV10-1 to TRBJ2-5; D call uncertain. Germline V gene lookup returns CDR1 WNHNN and CDR2 SYGVQD (reference sequence). The V gene lost 8 bases and the J gene lost 9 bases, with 7 bases spanning the gap. The CDR3 spans 9 residues.

The rearrangement uses TRBV7-9 and TRBJ1-1, with 9 bases lining up with TRBD1. J was trimmed by 0 bases and V by 5 bases; bases with no gene match: 13. The CDR3 runs to 18 residues. CDR1 and CDR2 (germline): SEHNR, FQNEAQ (reference sequence). CDR3 in amino acids: CASSLMTRTGGLNTEAFF. The CDR3 region has the DNA TGTGCCAGCAGCCTTATGACCCGTACAGGGGGCCTGAACACTGAAGCTTTCTTT.

The chain joins TRBV9 to TRBJ2-1, with 7 bases that match TRBD2. J gave up 5 bases and V 3 bases, and 8 bases lay outside the gene matches. Germline loops: CDR1 SGDLS, CDR2 YYNGEE. The CDR3 sequence is 15 residues long. The CDR3 is CASSAPRGGDNEQFF. CDR3 nucleotide sequence: TGTGCCAGCAGCGCCCCCCGGGGAGGGGACAATGAGCAGTTCTTC.

The chain carries TRBV19 and TRBJ2-5; maybe TRBD1 (6 bases). Trimming removed 8 bases from V and 5 bases from J, with 18 bases in between. The germline CDR1 and CDR2 sequences are LNHDA and SQIVND (reference sequence). The CDR3 has 14 residues. The CDR3 DNA reads TGTGCCAGTTCTCCCCAGGGGAATGTGGAGACCCAGTACTTC. Amino acids: CASSPQGNVETQYF.

The CDR3 loop is CASSASGNQDTEAFF. The CDR3 DNA reads as TGCGCCAGCAGCGCGTCGGGAAACCAGGACACTGAAGCTTTCTTT. The V call is TRBV5-1, the J call TRBJ1-1; D is undetermined. The CDR3 is 15 residues long. With 4 bases removed from V and 3 bases from J, the gap between germline ends came to 16 bases. Germline assignment: CDR1 SGHRS and CDR2 YFSETQ.

The chain has TRBV30 and TRBJ1-1; D might be TRBD1 (5 bases). The CDR3 length is 13 residues. V shed 3 bases and J shed 1 base, with 9 bases lying between them. Germline V lookup: CDR1 GTSNPN, CDR2 SVGIG (reference sequence). The CDR3 sequence: CAWRIQGNTEAFF. In DNA, the CDR3 is TGTGCCTGGAGGATTCAGGGGAACACTGAAGCTTTCTTT.

This rearrangement joins TRBV9 to TRBJ1-2, with no clear D. V lost 4 bases to trimming and J lost 4 bases, with 14 bases between them. The CDR3 loop spans 14 amino acids. Germline-derived CDR1 and CDR2 are SGDLS and YYNGEE. The CDR3 DNA is TGTGCCAGCAGCCCAAGCGGTCAGAGCTATGGCTACACCTTC. Protein: CASSPSGQSYGYTF.

This clone appeared a few times. This chain connects TRBV6-6 to TRBJ1-1; the D is unclear. The V end was cut by 5 bases, the J end by 0 bases, with 4 bases between. Germline loops: CDR1 MNHNY, CDR2 SVGAGI (reference sequence). The CDR3 is 12 residues long. The CDR3 coding sequence is TGTGCCAGCAGTCCAATGAACACTGAAGCTTTCTTT. It codes for CASSPMNTEAFF.

The chain links TRBV5-4 to TRBJ2-7, with D maybe TRBD1 (5 bases). This CDR3 has 13 residues. Per germline, CDR1 SGHNT and CDR2 YYREEE (reference sequence). V was cut by 4 bases and J by 5 bases, with 13 bases left in between. CDR3 sequence reads: CASSPTGHNEQYF. In nucleotides, the CDR3 is TGTGCCAGCAGCCCTACAGGACACAACGAGCAGTACTTC.

This sequence joins TRBV28 and TRBJ2-7; D is uncertain. Per germline, CDR1 MDHEN and CDR2 SYDVKM. This CDR3 is 12 amino acids long. The ends were cut back, 4 bases at V and 7 bases at J, with 11 bases in the middle. The CDR3 coding sequence is TGTGCCAGCAGTTCGACGACCGGGGAGCAGTACTTC. As protein: CASSSTTGEQYF.

The chain carries TRBV6-1 and TRBJ1-3, with D possibly TRBD1 on 5 matching bases. V lost 5 bases, J lost 0 bases, and 8 bases lay in between. CDR1 and CDR2 from the germline V gene are MNHNS and SASEGT. This CDR3 contains 14 residues. This CDR3 reads CASSRQSSGNTIYF. The CDR3 DNA reads TGTGCCAGCAGTAGACAGTCCTCTGGAAACACCATATATTTT.

This sequence joins TRBV6-5 and TRBJ1-4; D is unresolved. The ends were cut back, 4 bases at V and 5 bases at J, with 14 bases in the middle. Germline-derived CDR1 and CDR2 are MNHEY and SVGAGI. The CDR3 is made up of 15 amino acids. In DNA form, the CDR3 reads TGTGCCAGCAGTTCCGCCCCCGGGGAGAATGAAAAACTGTTTTTT. It codes for CASSSAPGENEKLFF.

The chain recombines TRBV5-1 with TRBJ2-7; 8 positions match TRBD1. The CDR3 is made up of 14 amino acids. CDR1 and CDR2 from the germline V gene are SGHRS and YFSETQ. V gave up 4 bases and J gave up 3 bases; unmatched junction bases: 6. CDR3 in amino acids: CASSPITGGYEQYF. The DNA of the CDR3 is TGCGCCAGCAGCCCGATTACAGGGGGCTACGAGCAGTACTTC.

This rearrangement joins TRBV6-5 to TRBJ2-5, with D possibly TRBD2 on 6 matching bases. CDR1 and CDR2 (germline): MNHEY, SVGAGI. This CDR3 has 15 residues. Trimming removed 7 bases at V and 4 bases at J, with 19 bases between. The chain's CDR3 is CASTLRAGIAETQYF. DNA for the CDR3: TGTGCCAGCACCTTACGGGCGGGGATTGCAGAGACCCAGTACTTC.

The CDR3 DNA follows: TGTGCCAGCACCCTTAGGAGGCAGGAGAATCAGCCCCAGCATTTT. This codes for CASTLRRQENQPQHF. This chain connects TRBV9 to TRBJ1-5; no clear D gene. This CDR3 has 15 residues. Germline lookup yields CDR1 SGDLS and CDR2 YYNGEE. V shed 6 bases and J shed 4 bases, with 17 bases lying between them. Using reference TRBV9 and TRBJ1-5 for the parts outside the CDR3, the full variable domain is DSGVTQTPKHLITATGQRVTLRCSPRSGDLSVYWYQQSLDQGLQFLIQYYNGEERAKGNILERFSAQQFPDLHSELNLSSLELGDSALYFCASTLRRQENQPQHFGDGTRLSIL.

The gene calls are TRBV25-1 and TRBJ2-7; 9 positions match TRBD1. V lost 3 bases to trimming and J lost 5 bases; unmatched junction nucleotides: 8. This CDR3 region has 15 residues. CDR1 is MGHDK and CDR2 is SYGVNS in the germline V gene. This chain's CDR3 is CASSDPGTGHNEQYF. In DNA, the CDR3 is TGTGCCAGCAGTGATCCAGGGACAGGGCACAACGAGCAGTACTTC.

The chain uses TRBV10-3 and TRBJ2-1; 13 bases agree with TRBD2. CDR1 and CDR2 (germline): ENHRY, SYGVKD. With 10 bases clipped from V and 2 bases from J, the junction kept 2 bases outside the gene matches. CDR3 size: 14 residues. CDR3 amino acids: CATGTSGTYNEQFF. The CDR3 DNA is TGTGCCACCGGGACTAGCGGGACCTACAATGAGCAGTTCTTC.

The V gene is TRBV4-2, the J gene TRBJ2-5; 13 nucleotides agree with TRBD2. The end of the DNA aligns better with TRBJ2-7, so the J call may be wrong. Germline V gives CDR1 LGHNA, CDR2 YNFKEQ. The CDR3 is 15 amino acids. The CDR3 coding sequence is TGTGCCAGCAGCCAAAGACTAGCGGGAGGCTACGAGCAGTACTTC. This translates into CASSQRLAGGYEQYF.

J is TRBJ2-1 and V is TRBV6-1; no definite D call. Germline V gene lookup returns CDR1 MNHNS and CDR2 SASEGT. This CDR3 comprises 16 residues. V dropped 3 bases and J dropped 0 bases, with 12 bases sitting between them. The CDR3 DNA reads TGTGCCAGCAGTGAGAGGCCGCCGAGCTCCTACAATGAGCAGTTCTTC. Translating it yields CASSERPPSSYNEQFF.

This chain uses TRBV4-1 with TRBJ2-5, with 10 bases that match TRBD1. Per germline, CDR1 MGHRA and CDR2 YSYEKL. The CDR3 contains 14 residues. Unmatched junction bases numbered 3, after V lost 6 bases and J lost 2 bases. CDR3 residues: CASRRTGGQETQYF. CDR3 nucleotides: TGCGCCAGCAGACGGACAGGGGGACAAGAGACCCAGTACTTC.

The gene calls are TRBV5-4 and TRBJ2-3, with TRBD2 matching 11 bases. J gave up 5 bases and V 2 bases, and 7 bases lay outside the gene matches. This CDR3 is 16 amino acids long. Germline CDR1 SGHNT, CDR2 YYREEE (reference sequence). The CDR3 loop reads CASSLLAGGPQDTQYF. The CDR3, as DNA: TGTGCCAGCAGCTTATTAGCGGGAGGGCCACAAGATACGCAGTATTTT.